Listed here are 10 T cell receptor beta chains from one sample, sequenced in a study of T cell responses to AZD1222 COVID-19 vaccine. Clones were sequenced by immunoSEQ multiplex PCR, and TCRdb holds only the in-frame ones, with some missing. The sample comprises over 100,000 clones, around 90% of which are singletons, and less than 9.5% rests with the top ten. The sample here was peripheral blood, taken on day 0 of AZD1222 vaccination. These receptors all stem from an adult in good health.

The chain has TRBV4-1 and TRBJ1-6; no firm D call. V lost 1 base to trimming and J lost 0 bases, with 22 bases between them. This CDR3 comprises 21 residues. Germline-derived CDR1 and CDR2 are MGHRA and YSYEKL. The CDR3 DNA is TGCGCCAGCAGCCAAGGTGGAGGGCCTTACCTCCCGAGCTCCTATAATTCACCCCTCCACTTT. Translating it yields CASSQGGGPYLPSSYNSPLHF.

The chain links TRBV19 to TRBJ1-2; 9 bases fit TRBD1. There are 16 residues in the CDR3. Trimming removed 7 bases from V and 1 base from J; junction bases left unmatched: 10. CDR1 is LNHDA and CDR2 is SQIVND in the germline V gene (reference sequence). CDR3 loop: CASTRTDRGYNYGYTF. CDR3 DNA: TGTGCCAGTACCCGGACGGACAGGGGCTATAACTATGGCTACACCTTC.

The chain joins TRBV27 to TRBJ2-4, with a tentative D call TRBD2 (6 bases). The V gene's germline CDR1 is MNHEY and CDR2 SMNVEV (reference sequence). The CDR3 runs 15 residues. Trimming cost V 3 bases and J 0 bases, with 9 bases left between them. CDR3: CASSLAGLAKNIQYF. Here the CDR3 DNA reads TGTGCCAGCAGTTTGGCGGGACTAGCCAAAAACATTCAGTACTTC.

V usage is TRBV2 and J usage is TRBJ2-3; D is unresolved. Per germline, CDR1 SNHLY and CDR2 FYNNEI. The V end was cut by 3 bases, the J end by 3 bases, with 1 base between. The CDR3 length is 11 residues. In nucleotides, the CDR3 is TGTGCCAGCAGTGATACAGATACGCAGTATTTT. Translation: CASSDTDTQYF.

The chain has TRBV28 and TRBJ1-2; the D gene is possibly TRBD1 (5 bases). CDR3 length: 15 amino acids. The germline V gene has CDR1 MDHEN and CDR2 SYDVKM. Trimming shortened V by 6 bases and J by 2 bases, and 16 bases separated the two germline ends. The chain's CDR3 is CASRNPGTVNYGYTF. The CDR3 nucleotides read TGTGCCAGCAGGAACCCCGGGACGGTGAACTATGGCTACACCTTC.

The chain is built from TRBV6-5 and TRBJ2-7; D call uncertain. This CDR3 is 15 amino acids long. Between the trimmed V and J ends, which lost 0 bases and 1 base, there was a span of 10 bases. Germline assignment: CDR1 MNHEY and CDR2 SVGAGI. Written as DNA, the CDR3 is TGTGCCAGCAGTTACTCGTACGGGCGTTCCTACGAGCAGTACTTC. It specifies CASSYSYGRSYEQYF.

V usage is TRBV6-6 and J usage is TRBJ2-7; 7 positions agree with TRBD2. Trimming cost V 4 bases and J 5 bases; bases outside gene matches: 8. This CDR3 is built from 14 residues. Looked up from germline, CDR1 is MNHNY and CDR2 is SVGAGI (reference sequence). CDR3 in amino acids: CASSSSSRGDEQYF. CDR3 coding DNA: TGTGCCAGCAGTTCTTCCTCTCGGGGGGACGAGCAGTACTTC.

The rearrangement links TRBV24-1 to TRBJ2-6; D is uncertain. The CDR3 length is 19 residues. The V end lost 3 bases, the J end lost 1 base, and 18 bases lay between the germline ends. Germline-derived CDR1 and CDR2 are KGHDR and SFDVKD. CDR3 in amino acids: CATSDRRESHYSGANVLTF. The CDR3 DNA sequence: TGTGCCACCAGTGATAGACGCGAAAGCCATTATTCTGGGGCCAACGTCCTGACTTTC.

The chain carries TRBV15 and TRBJ1-2, with unresolved D. This CDR3 comprises 14 residues. CDR1 and CDR2 (germline): LNHNV, YYDKDF (reference sequence). V lost 3 bases to trimming and J lost 3 bases, with 11 bases between them. The CDR3 sequence: CATSRIRAHYGYTF. The CDR3 DNA is TGTGCCACCAGCAGGATTCGGGCTCACTATGGCTACACCTTC.

The chain carries TRBV5-1 and TRBJ1-1; the D gene is possibly TRBD1 (5 bases). In germline, CDR1 is SGHRS, CDR2 YFSETQ. The CDR3 sequence is 15 residues long. V lost 1 base and J lost 0, with 10 bases in between. CDR3 protein: CASSLWGRMNTEAFF. In DNA, the CDR3 is TGCGCCAGCAGCTTGTGGGGCAGAATGAACACTGAAGCTTTCTTT.